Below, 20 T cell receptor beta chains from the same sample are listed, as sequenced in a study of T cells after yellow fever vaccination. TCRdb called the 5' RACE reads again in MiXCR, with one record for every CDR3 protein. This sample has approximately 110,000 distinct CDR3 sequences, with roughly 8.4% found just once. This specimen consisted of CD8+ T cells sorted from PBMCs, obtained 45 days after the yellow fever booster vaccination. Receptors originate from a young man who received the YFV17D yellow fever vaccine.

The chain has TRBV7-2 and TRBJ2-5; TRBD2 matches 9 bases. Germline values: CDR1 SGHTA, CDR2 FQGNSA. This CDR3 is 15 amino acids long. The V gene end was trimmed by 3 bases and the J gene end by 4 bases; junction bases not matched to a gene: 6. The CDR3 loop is CASSFRGTSRETQYF. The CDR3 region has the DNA TGTGCCAGCAGCTTTAGAGGGACTAGCCGAGAGACCCAGTACTTC.

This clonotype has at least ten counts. This chain's CDR3 is CASSSEQGVNTEAFF. For the CDR3, the DNA is TGTGCCAGCAGCTCCGAACAGGGGGTTAACACTGAAGCTTTCTTT. V usage is TRBV5-6 and J usage is TRBJ1-1, with 8 bases lining up with TRBD1. The CDR3 sequence is 15 residues long. The trim removed 3 bases at V and 2 bases at J, leaving 6 bases unmatched. In germline, CDR1 is SGHDT, CDR2 YYEEEE.

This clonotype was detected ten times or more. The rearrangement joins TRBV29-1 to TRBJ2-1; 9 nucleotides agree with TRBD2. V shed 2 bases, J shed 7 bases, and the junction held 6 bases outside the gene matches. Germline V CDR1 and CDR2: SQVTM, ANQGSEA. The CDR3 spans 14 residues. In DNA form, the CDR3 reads TGCAGCGTTGAAACGGGACTAGCTCGGAATGAGCAGTTCTTC. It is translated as CSVETGLARNEQFF.

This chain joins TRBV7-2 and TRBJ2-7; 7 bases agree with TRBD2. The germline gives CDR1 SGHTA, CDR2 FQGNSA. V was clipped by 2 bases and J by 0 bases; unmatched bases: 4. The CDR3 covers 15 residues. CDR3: CASSLMGGSSYEQYF. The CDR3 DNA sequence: TGTGCCAGCAGCTTAATGGGGGGGAGCTCCTACGAGCAGTACTTC.

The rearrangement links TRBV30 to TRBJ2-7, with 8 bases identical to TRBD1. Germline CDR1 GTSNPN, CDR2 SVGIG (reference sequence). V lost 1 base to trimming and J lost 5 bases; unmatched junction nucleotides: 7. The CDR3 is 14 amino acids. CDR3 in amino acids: CAWSEGQGSDEQYF. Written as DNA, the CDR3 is TGTGCCTGGAGTGAAGGACAGGGTTCCGACGAGCAGTACTTC.

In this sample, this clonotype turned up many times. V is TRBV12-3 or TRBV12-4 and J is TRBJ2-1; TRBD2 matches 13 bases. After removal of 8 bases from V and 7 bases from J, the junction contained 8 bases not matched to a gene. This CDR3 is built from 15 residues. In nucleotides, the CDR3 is TGTGCCAGCGATTTTGGGACTAGCGGGACGAATGAGCAGTTCTTC. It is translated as CASDFGTSGTNEQFF.

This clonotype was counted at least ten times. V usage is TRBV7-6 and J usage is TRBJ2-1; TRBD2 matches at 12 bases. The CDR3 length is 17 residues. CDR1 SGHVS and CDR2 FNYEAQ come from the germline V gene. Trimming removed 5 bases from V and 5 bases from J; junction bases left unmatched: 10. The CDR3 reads CASSQEPLAGGDNEQFF. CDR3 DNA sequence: TGTGCCAGCAGCCAAGAGCCCCTAGCGGGAGGGGACAATGAGCAGTTCTTC.

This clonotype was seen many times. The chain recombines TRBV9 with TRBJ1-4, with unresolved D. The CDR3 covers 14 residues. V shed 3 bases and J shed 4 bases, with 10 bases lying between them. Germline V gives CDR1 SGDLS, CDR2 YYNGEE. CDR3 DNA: TGTGCCAGCAGCGCTATGGGCAGTAATGAAAAACTGTTTTTT. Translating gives CASSAMGSNEKLFF.

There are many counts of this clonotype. In nucleotides, the CDR3 is TGTGCCAGCAGCATAGCGGGAGGTGTAGTATACAATGAGCAGTTCTTC. Translating it yields CASSIAGGVVYNEQFF. This sequence joins TRBV27 and TRBJ2-1; 10 bases are shared with TRBD2. From germline, CDR1 is MNHEY and CDR2 SMNVEV (reference sequence). This CDR3 has 16 amino acids. V dropped 6 bases and J dropped 4; count of bases not matched to a gene: 9.

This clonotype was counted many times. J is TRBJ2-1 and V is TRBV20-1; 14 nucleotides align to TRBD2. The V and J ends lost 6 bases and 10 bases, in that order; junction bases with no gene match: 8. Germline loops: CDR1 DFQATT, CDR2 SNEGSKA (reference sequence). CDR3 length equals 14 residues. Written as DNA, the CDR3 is TGCAGTGCCATTACGGGACTAGCGGGAGTCGAGCAGTTCTTC. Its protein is CSAITGLAGVEQFF.

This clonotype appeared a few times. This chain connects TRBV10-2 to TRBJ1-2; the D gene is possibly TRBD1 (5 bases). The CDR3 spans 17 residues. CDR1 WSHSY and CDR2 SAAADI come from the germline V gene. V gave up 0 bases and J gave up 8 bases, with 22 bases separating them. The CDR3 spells CASSESPGRPDGLGYTF. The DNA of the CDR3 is TGCGCCAGCAGTGAGTCGCCGGGACGCCCGGACGGGTTGGGCTACACCTTC.

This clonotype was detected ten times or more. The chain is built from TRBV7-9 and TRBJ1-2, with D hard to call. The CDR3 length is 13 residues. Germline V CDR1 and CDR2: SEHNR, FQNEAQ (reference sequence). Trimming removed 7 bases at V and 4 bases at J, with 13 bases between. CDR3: CASTPPQSYGYTF. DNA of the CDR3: TGTGCCAGCACCCCCCCCCAATCCTATGGCTACACCTTC. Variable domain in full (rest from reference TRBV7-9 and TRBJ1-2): DTGVSQNPRHKITKRGQNVTFRCDPISEHNRLYWYRQTLGQGPEFLTYFQNEAQLEKSRLLSDRFSAERPKGSFSTLEIQRTEQGDSAMYLCASTPPQSYGYTFGSGTRLTVV.

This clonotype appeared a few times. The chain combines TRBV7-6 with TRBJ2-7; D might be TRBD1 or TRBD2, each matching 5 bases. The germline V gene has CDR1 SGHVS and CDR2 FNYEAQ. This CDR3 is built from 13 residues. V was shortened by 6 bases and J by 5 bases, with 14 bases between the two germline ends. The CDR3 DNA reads TGTGCCAGCAGTCCGATCGGGACCCACGAGCAGTACTTC. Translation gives CASSPIGTHEQYF.

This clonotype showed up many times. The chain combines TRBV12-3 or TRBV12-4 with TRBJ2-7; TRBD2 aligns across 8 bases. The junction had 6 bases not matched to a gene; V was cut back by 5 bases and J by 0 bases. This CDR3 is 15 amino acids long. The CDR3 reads CASSDWLAGSYEQYF. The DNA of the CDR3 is TGTGCCAGCAGTGACTGGCTAGCGGGCTCCTACGAGCAGTACTTC.

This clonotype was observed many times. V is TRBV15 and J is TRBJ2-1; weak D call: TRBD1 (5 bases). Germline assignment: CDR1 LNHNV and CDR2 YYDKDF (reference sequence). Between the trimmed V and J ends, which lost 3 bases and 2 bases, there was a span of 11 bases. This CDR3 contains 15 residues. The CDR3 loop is CATSSGHDAYNEQFF. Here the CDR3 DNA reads TGTGCCACCAGCAGTGGACATGACGCCTACAATGAGCAGTTCTTC. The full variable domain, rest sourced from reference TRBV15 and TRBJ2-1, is DAMVIQNPRYQVTQFGKPVTLSCSQTLNHNVMYWYQQKSSQAPKLLFHYYDKDFNNEADTPDNFQSRRPNTSFCFLDIRSPGLGDTAMYLCATSSGHDAYNEQFFGPGTRLTVL.

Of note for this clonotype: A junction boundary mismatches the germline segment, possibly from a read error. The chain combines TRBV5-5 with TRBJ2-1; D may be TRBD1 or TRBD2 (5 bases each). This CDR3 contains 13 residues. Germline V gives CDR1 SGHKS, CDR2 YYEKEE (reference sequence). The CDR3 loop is CAMTPGPYSEQFF. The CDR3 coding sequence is TGTGCCATGACCCCGGGGCCCTACAGTGAGCAGTTCTTC.

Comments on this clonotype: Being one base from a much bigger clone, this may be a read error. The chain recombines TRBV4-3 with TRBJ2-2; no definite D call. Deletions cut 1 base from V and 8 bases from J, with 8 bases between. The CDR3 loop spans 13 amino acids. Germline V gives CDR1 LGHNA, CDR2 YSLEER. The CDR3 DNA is TGCGCCAGCAGCCAAGCATCATCTGGGGAGCTGTTTTTT. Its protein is CASSQASSGELFF.

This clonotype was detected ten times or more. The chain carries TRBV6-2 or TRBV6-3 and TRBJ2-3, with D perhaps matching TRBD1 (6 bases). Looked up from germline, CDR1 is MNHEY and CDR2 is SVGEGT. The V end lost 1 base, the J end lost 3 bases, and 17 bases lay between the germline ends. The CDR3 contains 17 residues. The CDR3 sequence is CASSYLAPGAPTDTQYF. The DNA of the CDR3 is TGTGCCAGCAGTTACTTGGCCCCAGGGGCCCCTACAGATACGCAGTATTTT.

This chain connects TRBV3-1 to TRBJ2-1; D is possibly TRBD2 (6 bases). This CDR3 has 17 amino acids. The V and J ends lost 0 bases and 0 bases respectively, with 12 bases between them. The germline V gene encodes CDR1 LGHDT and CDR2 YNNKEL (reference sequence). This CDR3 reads CASSQELGGSSYNEQFF. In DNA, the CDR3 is TGTGCCAGCAGCCAAGAGCTCGGGGGAAGCTCCTACAATGAGCAGTTCTTC.

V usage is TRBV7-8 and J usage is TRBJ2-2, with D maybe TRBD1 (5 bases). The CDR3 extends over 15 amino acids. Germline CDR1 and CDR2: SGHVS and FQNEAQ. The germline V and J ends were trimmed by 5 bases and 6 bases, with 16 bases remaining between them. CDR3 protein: CASSPPRLGPGELFF. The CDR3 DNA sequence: TGTGCCAGCAGCCCCCCCAGGCTGGGGCCCGGGGAGCTGTTTTTT.